The clone carrying this TCR beta chain was counted at least ten times. Its antigen is not known. These data belong to a study of CD8 T cells in ankylosing spondylitis. Overall study findings and caveats: Relatively scarce in peripheral blood, disease-linked clones were CD8+. A TCR beta motif of several highly homologous variants seemed to mark ankylosing spondylitis blood. The authors reported significant enrichment of disease-linked clones in matched ankylosing spondylitis synovial fluid.

The germline V and J ends were trimmed by 3 bases and 5 bases, with 17 bases remaining between them. Germline assignment: CDR1 SGDLS and CDR2 YYNGEE. The CDR3 totals 15 residues. In TCRdb, the 5' RACE reads were re-called with MiXCR into one record per CDR3 protein. This sample has 450,000 to 550,000 distinct CDR3 sequences; roughly 5% occur once, and the top ten carry 3% to 4.5%. The rearrangement joins TRBV9 to TRBJ1-2; tentatively, D is TRBD1 (6 bases). Sequences were obtained from blood, either unsorted or a sorted T cell fraction (not recorded which). The receptor's source is a male donor with ankylosing spondylitis. CDR3 residues: CASSAQQGAYYGYTF. The CDR3 region has the DNA TGTGCCAGCAGCGCCCAACAGGGCGCCTATTATGGCTACACCTTC.